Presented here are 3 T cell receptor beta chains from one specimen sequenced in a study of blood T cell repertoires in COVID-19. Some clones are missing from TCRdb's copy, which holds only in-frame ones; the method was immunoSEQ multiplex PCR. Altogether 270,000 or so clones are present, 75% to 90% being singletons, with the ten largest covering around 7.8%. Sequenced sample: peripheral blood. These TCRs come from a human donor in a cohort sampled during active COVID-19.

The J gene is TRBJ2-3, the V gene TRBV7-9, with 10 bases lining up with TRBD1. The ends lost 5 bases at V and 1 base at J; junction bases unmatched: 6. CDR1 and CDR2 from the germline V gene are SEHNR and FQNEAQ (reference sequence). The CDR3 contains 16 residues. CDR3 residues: CASSPGGQGGTDTQYF. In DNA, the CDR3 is TGTGCCAGCAGCCCTGGAGGACAGGGGGGCACAGATACGCAGTATTTT. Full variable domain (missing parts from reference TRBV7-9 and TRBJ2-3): DTGVSQNPRHKITKRGQNVTFRCDPISEHNRLYWYRQTLGQGPEFLTYFQNEAQLEKSRLLSDRFSAERPKGSFSTLEIQRTEQGDSAMYLCASSPGGQGGTDTQYFGPGTRLTVL.

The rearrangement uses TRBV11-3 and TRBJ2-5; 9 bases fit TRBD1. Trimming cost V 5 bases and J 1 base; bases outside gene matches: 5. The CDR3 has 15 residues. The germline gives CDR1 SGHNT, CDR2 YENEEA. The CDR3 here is CASSRGQGLQETQYF. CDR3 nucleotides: TGTGCCAGCAGCCGGGGACAGGGCCTCCAAGAGACCCAGTACTTC.

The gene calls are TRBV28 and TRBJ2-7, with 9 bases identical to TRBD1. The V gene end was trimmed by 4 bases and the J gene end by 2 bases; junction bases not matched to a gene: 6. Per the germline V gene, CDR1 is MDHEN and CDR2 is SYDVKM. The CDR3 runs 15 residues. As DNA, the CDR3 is TGTGCCAGCAGTTACAGGGGGCCTTTAACCTACGAGCAGTACTTC. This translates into CASSYRGPLTYEQYF.